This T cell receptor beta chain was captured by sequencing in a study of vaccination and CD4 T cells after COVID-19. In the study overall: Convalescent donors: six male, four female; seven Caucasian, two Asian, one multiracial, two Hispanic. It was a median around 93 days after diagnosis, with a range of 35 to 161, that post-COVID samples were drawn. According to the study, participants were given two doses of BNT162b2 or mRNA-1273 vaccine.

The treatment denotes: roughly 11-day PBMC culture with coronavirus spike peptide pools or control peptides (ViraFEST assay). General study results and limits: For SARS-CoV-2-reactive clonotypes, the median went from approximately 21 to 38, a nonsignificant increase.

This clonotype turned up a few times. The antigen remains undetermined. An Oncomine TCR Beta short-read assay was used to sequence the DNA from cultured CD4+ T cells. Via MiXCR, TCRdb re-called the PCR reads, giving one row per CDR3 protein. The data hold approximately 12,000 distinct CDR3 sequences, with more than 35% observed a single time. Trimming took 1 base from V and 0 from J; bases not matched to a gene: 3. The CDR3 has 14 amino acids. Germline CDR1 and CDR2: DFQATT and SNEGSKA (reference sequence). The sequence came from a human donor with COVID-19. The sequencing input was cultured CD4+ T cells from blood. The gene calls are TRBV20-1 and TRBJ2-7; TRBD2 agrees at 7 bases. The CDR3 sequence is CSARGGGNSYEQYF. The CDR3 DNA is TGCAGTGCTAGAGGGGGGGGAAACTCCTACGAGCAGTACTTC.